The subject of this entry is one T cell receptor beta chain. Its antigen is as yet unknown. TCRdb's table, derived via immunoSEQ multiplex PCR, lists solely in-frame clones and lacks some. Of 2 million to 2.5 million clones in the sample, 85% to 95% were seen once. The data originate from a study of shared clonotypes between healthy human individuals. Study-level information: CD4 naive cells filled three plates per donor, CD4 memory three, CD8 naive two and CD8 memory one. Whole-study findings and limits: Roughly 5% of naive CD4 clonotypes were shared across several donors.

CDR1 and CDR2 from the germline V gene are MGHRA and YSYEKL. This CDR3 has 20 residues. V lost 0 bases, J lost 6 bases, and 14 bases stayed unmatched. Caucasian adults residing in Nashville, Tennessee made up all the donors. The receptor was isolated from a man between 18 and 35 years old in good health. Some clones in this sample may be carry-over from other donors' samples. The rearrangement links TRBV4-1 to TRBJ2-2, with 12 bases aligning to TRBD1. Sequencing input: naive CD4+ T cells from PBMCs. Subset of the sample: CD45RA+ positively selected. The CDR3 is CASSQDLGRGTGGFPGELFF. CDR3 sequence (DNA): TGCGCCAGCAGCCAAGATCTCGGCCGGGGGACAGGGGGCTTCCCCGGGGAGCTGTTTTTT.